This T cell receptor beta chain emerged from a study of neurological immune-mediated disorders (dated by TCRdb to 2018 to 2020). About the full investigation: Among the 34 multiple sclerosis patients, approximately 31 had relapsing-remitting MS and 3 had secondary progressive MS. Peripheral blood TCR-beta repertoires from patients with HTLV-I-associated myelopathy (HAM/TSP), patients with multiple sclerosis, and healthy controls were compared in the study using UMI-based sequencing. Alongside PBMC samples, the set of approximately 100 TCR-beta libraries contained longitudinal samples, technical triplicates, and paired CD4+ and CD8+ T-cell subsets that had been sorted. The cohort was made up of some 70 subjects, consisting of about 15 HAM/TSP patients, about 34 multiple sclerosis patients and about 20 healthy controls. Broad study findings and their caveats: The MS cluster was not associated with any clinical or MRI features, and the authors stated that larger cohorts are needed. Phylogenetic analysis grouped repertoires from 18 of 34 MS patients into a cluster of related CDR3 sequences, suggesting a possible repertoire-level signature. Expanded clones from different subjects shared no identical CDR3 amino acid sequences, which suggests that TCR-beta repertoires were private in all groups. TCR clonal expansion was greatest in HAM/TSP patients and smallest in MS patients, who ranked below even healthy controls.

cDNA was synthesized by template-switch 5'RACE using a primer with a 10-nucleotide random unique molecular identifier that tagged each TCR transcript. Every sequencing run yielded over 190 million TCR-beta sequences covering 15-18 subjects. The RNeasy kit was used for extraction of total RNA. The KAPA Real-time Library Amplification kit was used to amplify TCR-beta VDJ regions with primers targeting the TCR constant region and the 5'RACE anchor. A first PCR added sample indexes and Illumina adaptors, and a second PCR then raised library yield. After purification with Ampure beads, the TCR product of roughly 650 bp was size-selected on a 2% E-gel SizeSelection system. Before pooling, libraries had their quality checked on a Bioanalyzer, their concentration measured with Qubit, and their quantity determined with the Kapa Library Quantification kit. An Illumina HiSeq 2500 sequenced the libraries paired-end 2 x 150 bp. To increase sequence diversity, about 23-30% phiX was spiked into each library pool. The original methods were these. Quality-filtered reads were processed with the UMI-based MiGEC pipeline, which removed over 80% of raw TCR sequences during error correction. IMGT germline references were used for alignment of VDJ genes, and clonotypes were defined by a unique CDR3 amino acid sequence together with V-J genes. Clonal expansion, Shannon diversity and CDR3 relatedness (CalcPairwiseDistances, ClusterSamples) were evaluated with VDJtools, and phylogenetic trees were built with CLCbio workbench. A clone was classed as expanded if it had 8 or more unique UMIs, a cutoff based on coefficient-of-variation modelling across technical triplicates. Through fastp at Q25 and MiXCR, TCRdb rebuilt clones from the public reads, retaining in-frame beta chains. Rows are combined by CDR3 protein, so each entry shows the most common genes and DNA. Clone size and V and J calls follow TCRdb, not the original study. The sample table shows approximately 60,000 distinct CDR3 sequences, and 3.5% to 5% are seen once. The leading ten clones occupy roughly 2.6% of the sample.

Unsorted PBMC libraries were generated from 2 million PBMCs stored in RNAlater at -80 °C until RNA extraction. Multiple sclerosis patients were enrolled in a US clinical protocol under which disease progression was evaluated by magnetic resonance imaging. Peripheral blood underwent Ficoll-Hypaque density gradient centrifugation to isolate PBMCs, which were then cryopreserved in liquid nitrogen. This clonotype was observed many times. Its antigen remains undetermined. The input lacks base qualities; no much larger clone sits a single base away. The germline V gene (reference sequence) gives CDR1 as DFQATT and CDR2 as SNEGSKA. V is pared back by 1 base and J by 0 bases, with 7 bases lying between the germline termini. Spanning cysteine to phenylalanine, the CDR3 consists of 15 amino acids. Only the CDR3 portion is preserved as DNA: 45 bases, with reading frame beginning at the first base.

The TCR comes from a man aged 45-65 years with multiple sclerosis. Sequencing was done on a sample of PBMCs. The chain is encoded by TRBV20-1 joined to TRBJ1-6, with a tentative D gene TRBD1 over 6 matching bases. The nucleotides read TGCAGTGCTAGAGGAGGGGGCTCCTATAATTCACCCCTCCACTTT. The translation is CSARGGGSYNSPLHF.